This record concerns one T cell receptor (beta chain) sequence. Antigen unknown. The sample originates from a study of post-analysis software for immune sequencing data. Whole-study results and caveats: With F measure, samples from one preparation batch clustered together strongly. In patients, TRBV5-6, TRBV5-1 and TRBV20-1 belonged to five TRBV segments found more frequently than in controls. Multiple sclerosis was associated with a significant reduction in normalized Chao1 diversity relative to controls.

Germline V gives CDR1 SEHNR, CDR2 FQNEAQ (reference sequence). This CDR3 has 13 amino acids. Trimming took off 5 bases at V and 6 bases at J, with 14 bases between the two ends. Included in the TCR beta cDNA libraries were unique molecular identifiers. TCRdb independently ran MiXCR on the PCR reads; one entry per CDR3 protein. The repertoire holds roughly 540,000 distinct CDR3 sequences, with 34% as singletons. The rearrangement links TRBV7-9 to TRBJ2-7; no firm D call. The sample comprised blood. This TCR derives from a girl aged 2-17 years with multiple sclerosis. As DNA, the CDR3 is TGTGCCAGCAGCAGTGGCCTTGCCTGCGAGCAGTACTTC. Translating gives CASSSGLACEQYF.